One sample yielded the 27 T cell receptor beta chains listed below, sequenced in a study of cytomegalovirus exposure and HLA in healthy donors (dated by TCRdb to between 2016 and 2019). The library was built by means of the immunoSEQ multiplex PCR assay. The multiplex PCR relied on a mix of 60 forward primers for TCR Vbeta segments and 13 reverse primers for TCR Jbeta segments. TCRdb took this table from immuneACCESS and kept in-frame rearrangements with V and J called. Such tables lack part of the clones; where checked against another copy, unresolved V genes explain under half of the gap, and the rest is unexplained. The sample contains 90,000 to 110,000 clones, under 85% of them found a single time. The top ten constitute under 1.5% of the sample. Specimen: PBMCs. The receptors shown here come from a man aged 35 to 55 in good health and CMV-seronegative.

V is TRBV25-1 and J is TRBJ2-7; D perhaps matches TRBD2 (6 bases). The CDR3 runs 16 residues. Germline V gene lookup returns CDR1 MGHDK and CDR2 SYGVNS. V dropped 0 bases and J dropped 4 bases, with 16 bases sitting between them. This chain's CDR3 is CASSEYGLALKYEQYF. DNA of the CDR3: TGTGCCAGCAGTGAATATGGGCTAGCGCTTAAATACGAGCAGTACTTC.

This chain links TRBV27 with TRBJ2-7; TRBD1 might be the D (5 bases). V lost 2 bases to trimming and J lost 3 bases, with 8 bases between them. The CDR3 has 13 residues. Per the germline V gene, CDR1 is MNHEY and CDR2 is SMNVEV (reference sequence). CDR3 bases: TGTGCCAGCAGTTTAAAGGGGATCTACGAGCAGTACTTC. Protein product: CASSLKGIYEQYF.

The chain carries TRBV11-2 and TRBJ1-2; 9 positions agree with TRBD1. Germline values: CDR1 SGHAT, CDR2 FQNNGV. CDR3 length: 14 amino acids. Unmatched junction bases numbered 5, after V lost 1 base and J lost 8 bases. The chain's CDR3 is CASSLGLTGGGYTF. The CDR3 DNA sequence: TGTGCCAGCAGCTTAGGTCTTACAGGGGGCGGCTACACCTTC.

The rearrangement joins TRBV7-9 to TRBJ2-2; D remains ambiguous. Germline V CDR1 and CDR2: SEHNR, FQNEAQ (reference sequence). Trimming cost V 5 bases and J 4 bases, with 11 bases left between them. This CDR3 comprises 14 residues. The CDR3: CASSPLWSTGELFF. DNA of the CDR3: TGTGCCAGCAGCCCTCTTTGGAGCACCGGGGAGCTGTTTTTT.

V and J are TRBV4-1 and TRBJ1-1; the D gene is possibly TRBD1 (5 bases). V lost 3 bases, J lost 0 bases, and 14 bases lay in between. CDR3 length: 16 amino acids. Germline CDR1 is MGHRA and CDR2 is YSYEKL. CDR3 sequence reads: CASSQPTGLMNTEAFF. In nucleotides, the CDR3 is TGCGCCAGCAGCCAGCCGACGGGACTGATGAACACTGAAGCTTTCTTT.

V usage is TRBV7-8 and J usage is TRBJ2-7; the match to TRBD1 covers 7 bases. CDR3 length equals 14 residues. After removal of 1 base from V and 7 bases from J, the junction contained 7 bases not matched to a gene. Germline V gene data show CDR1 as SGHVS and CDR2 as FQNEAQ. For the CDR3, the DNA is TGTGCCAGCAGCTTAGGTGACAGGGTGAGGGAGCAGTACTTC. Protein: CASSLGDRVREQYF.

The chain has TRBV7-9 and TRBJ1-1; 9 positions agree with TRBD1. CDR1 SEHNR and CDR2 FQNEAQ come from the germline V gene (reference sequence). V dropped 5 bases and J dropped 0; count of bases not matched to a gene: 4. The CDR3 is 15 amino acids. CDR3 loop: CASSVQGALNTEAFF. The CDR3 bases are TGTGCCAGCAGCGTACAGGGGGCTCTGAACACTGAAGCTTTCTTT.

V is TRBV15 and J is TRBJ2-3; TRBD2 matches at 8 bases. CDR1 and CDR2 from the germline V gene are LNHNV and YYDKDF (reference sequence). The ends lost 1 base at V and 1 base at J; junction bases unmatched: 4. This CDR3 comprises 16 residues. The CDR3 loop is CATSRVAGSGTDTQYF. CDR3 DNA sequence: TGTGCCACCAGCAGAGTAGCGGGAAGCGGCACAGATACGCAGTATTTT.

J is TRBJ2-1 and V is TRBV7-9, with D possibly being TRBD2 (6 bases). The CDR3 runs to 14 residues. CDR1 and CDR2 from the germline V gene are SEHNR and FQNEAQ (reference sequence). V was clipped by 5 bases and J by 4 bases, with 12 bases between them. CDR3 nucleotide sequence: TGTGCCAGCAGCGAGAGGGGAGGATACAATGAGCAGTTCTTC. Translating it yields CASSERGGYNEQFF.

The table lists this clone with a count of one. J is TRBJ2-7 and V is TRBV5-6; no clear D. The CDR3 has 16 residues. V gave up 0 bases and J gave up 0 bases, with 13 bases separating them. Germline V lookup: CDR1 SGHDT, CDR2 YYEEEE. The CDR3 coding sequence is TGTGCCAGCAGCTTGGTTCACACAAGTCACTCCTACGAGCAGTACTTC. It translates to CASSLVHTSHSYEQYF.

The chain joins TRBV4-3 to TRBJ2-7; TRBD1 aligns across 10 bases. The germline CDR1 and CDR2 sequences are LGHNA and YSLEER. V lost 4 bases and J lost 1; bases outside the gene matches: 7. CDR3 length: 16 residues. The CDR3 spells CASSRNRGQGSYEQYF. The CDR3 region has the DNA TGCGCCAGCAGCCGGAACCGGGGACAGGGGTCCTACGAGCAGTACTTC.

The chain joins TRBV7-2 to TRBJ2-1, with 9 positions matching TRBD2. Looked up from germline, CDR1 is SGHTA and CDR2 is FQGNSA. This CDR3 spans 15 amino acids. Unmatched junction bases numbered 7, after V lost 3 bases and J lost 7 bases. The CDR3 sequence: CASSFTAGGPNEQFF. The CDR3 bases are TGTGCCAGCAGCTTCACAGCGGGAGGTCCGAATGAGCAGTTCTTC.

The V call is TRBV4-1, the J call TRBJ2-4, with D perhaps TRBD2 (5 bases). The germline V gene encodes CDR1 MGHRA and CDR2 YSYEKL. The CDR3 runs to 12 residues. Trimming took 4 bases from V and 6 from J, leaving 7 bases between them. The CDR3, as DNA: TGCGCCAGCAGCCGGGAGTTAAACATTCAGTACTTC. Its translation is CASSRELNIQYF.

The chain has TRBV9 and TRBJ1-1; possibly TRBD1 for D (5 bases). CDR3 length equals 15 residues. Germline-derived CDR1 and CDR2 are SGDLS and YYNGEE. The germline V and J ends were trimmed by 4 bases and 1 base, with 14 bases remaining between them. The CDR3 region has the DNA TGTGCCAGCAGCACACGGGGGGACGGGAACACTGAAGCTTTCTTT. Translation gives CASSTRGDGNTEAFF. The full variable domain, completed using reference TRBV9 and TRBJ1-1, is DSGVTQTPKHLITATGQRVTLRCSPRSGDLSVYWYQQSLDQGLQFLIQYYNGEERAKGNILERFSAQQFPDLHSELNLSSLELGDSALYFCASSTRGDGNTEAFFGQGTRLTVV.

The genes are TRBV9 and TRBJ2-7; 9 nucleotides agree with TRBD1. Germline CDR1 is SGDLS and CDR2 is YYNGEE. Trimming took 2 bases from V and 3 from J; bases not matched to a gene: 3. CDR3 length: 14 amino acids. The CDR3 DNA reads TGTGCCAGCAGCGTGGGACAGGGAAACTACGAGCAGTACTTC. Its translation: CASSVGQGNYEQYF.

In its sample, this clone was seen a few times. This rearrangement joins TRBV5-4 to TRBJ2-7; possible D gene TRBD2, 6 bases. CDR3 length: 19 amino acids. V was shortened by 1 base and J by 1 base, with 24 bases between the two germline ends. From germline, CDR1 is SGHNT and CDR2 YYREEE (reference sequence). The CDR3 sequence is CASSLLSPTDIGSSYEQYF. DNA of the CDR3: TGTGCCAGCAGCTTGCTTTCCCCTACGGACATCGGGAGTTCCTACGAGCAGTACTTC.

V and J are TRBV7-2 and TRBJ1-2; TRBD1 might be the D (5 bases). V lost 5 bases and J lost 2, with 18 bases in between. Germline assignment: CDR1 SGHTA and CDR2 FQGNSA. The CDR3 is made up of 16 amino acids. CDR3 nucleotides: TGTGCCAGCAGCCGTGGAACACTTAGGGGAAACTATGGCTACACCTTC. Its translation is CASSRGTLRGNYGYTF.

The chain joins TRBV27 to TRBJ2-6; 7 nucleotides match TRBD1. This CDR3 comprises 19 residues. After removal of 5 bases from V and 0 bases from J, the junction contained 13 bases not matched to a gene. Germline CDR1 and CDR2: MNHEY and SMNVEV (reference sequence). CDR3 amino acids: CASSLSRGTALSGANVLTF. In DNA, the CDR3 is TGTGCCAGCAGTCTCTCCCGTGGGACAGCCCTCTCTGGGGCCAACGTCCTGACTTTC.

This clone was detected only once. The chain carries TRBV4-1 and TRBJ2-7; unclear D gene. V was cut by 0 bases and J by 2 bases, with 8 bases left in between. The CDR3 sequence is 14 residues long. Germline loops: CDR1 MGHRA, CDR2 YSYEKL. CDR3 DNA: TGCGCCAGCAGCCAAGATTCCCCCACCTACGAGCAGTACTTC. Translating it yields CASSQDSPTYEQYF.

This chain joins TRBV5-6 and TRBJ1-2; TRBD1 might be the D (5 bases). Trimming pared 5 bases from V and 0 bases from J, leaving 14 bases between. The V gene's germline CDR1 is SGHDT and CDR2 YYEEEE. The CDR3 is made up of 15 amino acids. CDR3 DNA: TGTGCCAGCAGGGGGATCCGGGGGGCTAACTATGGCTACACCTTC. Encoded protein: CASRGIRGANYGYTF. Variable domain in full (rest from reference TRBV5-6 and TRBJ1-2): DAGVTQSPTHLIKTRGQQVTLRCSPKSGHDTVSWYQQALGQGPQFIFQYYEEEERQRGNFPDRFSGHQFPNYSSELNVNALLLGDSALYLCASRGIRGANYGYTFGSGTRLTVV.

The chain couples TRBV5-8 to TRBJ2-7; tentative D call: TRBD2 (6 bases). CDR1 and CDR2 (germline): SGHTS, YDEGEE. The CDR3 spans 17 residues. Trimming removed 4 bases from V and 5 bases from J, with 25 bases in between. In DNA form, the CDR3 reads TGTGCCAGCAGCGCGGCAATGCCCGGGAGCCCGAGAGACGAGCAGTACTTC. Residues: CASSAAMPGSPRDEQYF.

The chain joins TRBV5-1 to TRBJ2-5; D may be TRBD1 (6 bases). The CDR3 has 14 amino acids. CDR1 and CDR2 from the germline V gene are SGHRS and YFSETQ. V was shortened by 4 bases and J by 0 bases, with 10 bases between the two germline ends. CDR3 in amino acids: CASSPRTDQETQYF. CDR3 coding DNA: TGCGCCAGCAGCCCGCGGACAGACCAAGAGACCCAGTACTTC. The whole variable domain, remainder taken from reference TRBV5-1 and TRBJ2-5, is KAGVTQTPRYLIKTRGQQVTLSCSPISGHRSVSWYQQTPGQGLQFLFEYFSETQRNKGNFPGRFSGRQFSNSRSEMNVSTLELGDSALYLCASSPRTDQETQYFGPGTRLLVL.

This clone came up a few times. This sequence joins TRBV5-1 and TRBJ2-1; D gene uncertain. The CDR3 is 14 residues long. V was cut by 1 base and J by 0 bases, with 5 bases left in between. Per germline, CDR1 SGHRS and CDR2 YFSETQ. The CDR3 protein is CASSLPSSYNEQFF. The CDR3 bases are TGCGCCAGCAGCTTGCCTAGCTCCTACAATGAGCAGTTCTTC.

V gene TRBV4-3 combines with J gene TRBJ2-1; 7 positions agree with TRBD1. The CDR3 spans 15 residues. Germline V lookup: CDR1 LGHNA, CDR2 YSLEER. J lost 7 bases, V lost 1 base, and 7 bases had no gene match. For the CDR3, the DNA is TGCGCCAGCAGCCAAGCAGGGGGTTTGAAAAATGAGCAGTTCTTC. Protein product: CASSQAGGLKNEQFF.

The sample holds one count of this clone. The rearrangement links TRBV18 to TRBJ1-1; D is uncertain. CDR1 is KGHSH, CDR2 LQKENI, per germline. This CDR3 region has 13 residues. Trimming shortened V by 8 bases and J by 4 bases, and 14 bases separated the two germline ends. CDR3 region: CASRAAGGTEAFF. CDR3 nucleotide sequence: TGTGCCAGCAGAGCGGCGGGCGGCACTGAAGCTTTCTTT.

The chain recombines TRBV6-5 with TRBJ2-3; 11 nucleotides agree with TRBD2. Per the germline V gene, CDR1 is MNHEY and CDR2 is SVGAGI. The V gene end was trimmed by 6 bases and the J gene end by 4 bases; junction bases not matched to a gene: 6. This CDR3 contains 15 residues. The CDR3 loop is CASRIIAGGADTQYF. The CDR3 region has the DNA TGTGCCAGCAGAATTATAGCGGGAGGGGCAGATACGCAGTATTTT.

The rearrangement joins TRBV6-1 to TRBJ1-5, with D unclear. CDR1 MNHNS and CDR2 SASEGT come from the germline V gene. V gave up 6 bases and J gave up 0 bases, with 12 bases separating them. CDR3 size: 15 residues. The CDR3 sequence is CASRAREYSNQPQHF. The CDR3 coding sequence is TGTGCCAGCAGGGCCCGGGAATATAGCAATCAGCCCCAGCATTTT.